Described below is a single TCR delta chain sequence and its context. This DNA's translation differs at residue 6 from TCRdb's protein, which comes from a much larger clone; a read error is likely, and the protein shown is translated from the DNA. This sample was included in a study of gamma-delta T cells after stem cell transplantation. V lost 2 bases and J 4 bases, leaving 41 bases between the germline ends. CDR1 and CDR2 (germline): TSWWSYY, QGS. The CDR3 is made up of 24 amino acids. TCRdb processed the RT-PCR reads again with the CATT caller. Of about 850 delta-chain clones listed, 2.8% are singletons.

The V and J genes are TRDV1 and TRDJ1, with D possibly TRDD3 on 9 matching bases. The clonotype originates from a human donor. It is not recorded whose cells these are; they may come from a transplant donor. The sample was gamma-delta T cells. Written as DNA, the CDR3 is TGTGCTCTTGGGGAAATTTCCCATGGCCTTCCTATATGGGGGATAGTCTTTATAGGCGATAAACTCATCTTT. As protein: CALGEISHGLPIWGIVFIGDKLIF.